What follows describes a single T cell receptor beta chain. The protocol was immunoSEQ multiplex PCR, while the TCRdb copy is restricted to in-frame clones and leaves out a portion. The sample has tens of thousands of clones, 80% to 85% seen once. This sample is drawn from a study of T cell changes during pregnancy in multiple sclerosis. The CDR3 length is 15 residues. Germline trimming cut 4 bases from V and 5 bases from J; bases unmatched to any gene: 7. Germline V CDR1 and CDR2: LNHDA, SQIVND (reference sequence). Here the sequenced sample was CD4+ T cells from peripheral blood mononuclear cells, taken before pregnancy. This rearrangement joins TRBV19 to TRBJ1-2; TRBD1 matches 10 bases. This clonotype originated in a female donor with multiple sclerosis, enrolled in a pregnancy study. The CDR3 bases are TGTGCCAGTAGTAATTTGGGGACAGGGGAATATGGCTACACCTTC. This gives the protein CASSNLGTGEYGYTF.